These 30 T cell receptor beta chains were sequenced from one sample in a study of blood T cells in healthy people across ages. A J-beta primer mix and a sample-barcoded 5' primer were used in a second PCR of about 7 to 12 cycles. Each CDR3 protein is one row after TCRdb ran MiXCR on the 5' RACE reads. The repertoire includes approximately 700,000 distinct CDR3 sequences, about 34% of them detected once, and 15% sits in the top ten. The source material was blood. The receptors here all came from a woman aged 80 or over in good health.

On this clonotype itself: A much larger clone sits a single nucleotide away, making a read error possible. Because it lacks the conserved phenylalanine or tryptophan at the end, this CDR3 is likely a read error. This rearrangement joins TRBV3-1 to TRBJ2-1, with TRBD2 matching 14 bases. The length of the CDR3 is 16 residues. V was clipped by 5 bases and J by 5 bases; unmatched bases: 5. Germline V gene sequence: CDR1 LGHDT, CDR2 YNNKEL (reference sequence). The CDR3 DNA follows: TGTGCCAGCAGCATCGGGACTAGCGGGGGAGACAATGAGCAGTTCTCC. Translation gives CASSIGTSGGDNEQFS.

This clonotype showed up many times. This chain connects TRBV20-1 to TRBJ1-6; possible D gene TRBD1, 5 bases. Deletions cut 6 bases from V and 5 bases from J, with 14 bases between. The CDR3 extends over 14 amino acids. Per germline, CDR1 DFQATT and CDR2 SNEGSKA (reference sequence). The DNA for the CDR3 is TGCAGTGCCACCAGGGATAAGAATAATTCACCCCTCCACTTT. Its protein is CSATRDKNNSPLHF.

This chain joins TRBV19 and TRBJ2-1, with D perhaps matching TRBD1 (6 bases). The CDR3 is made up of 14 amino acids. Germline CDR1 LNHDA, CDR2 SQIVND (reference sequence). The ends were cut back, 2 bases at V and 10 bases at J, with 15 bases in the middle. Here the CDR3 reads CASSIRQAGGEQFF. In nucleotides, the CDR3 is TGTGCCAGTAGTATAAGACAGGCCGGCGGGGAGCAGTTCTTC.

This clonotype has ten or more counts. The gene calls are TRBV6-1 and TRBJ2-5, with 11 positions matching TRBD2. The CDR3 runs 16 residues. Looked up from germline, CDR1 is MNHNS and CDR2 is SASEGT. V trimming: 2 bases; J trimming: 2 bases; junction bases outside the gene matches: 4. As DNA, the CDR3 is TGTGCCAGCAGTGAATTGATAGCGGGGGGGCAAGAGACCCAGTACTTC. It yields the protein CASSELIAGGQETQYF.

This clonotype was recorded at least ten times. CDR3 nucleotides: TGTGCCTCCGGCCGGGCTAGCGGGGGAAGTAGGGATACGCAGTATTTT. It translates to CASGRASGGSRDTQYF. V gene TRBV10-3 combines with J gene TRBJ2-3; TRBD2 agrees at 10 bases. In germline, CDR1 is ENHRY, CDR2 SYGVKD. V trimming: 11 bases; J trimming: 6 bases; junction bases outside the gene matches: 17. CDR3 length: 16 amino acids.

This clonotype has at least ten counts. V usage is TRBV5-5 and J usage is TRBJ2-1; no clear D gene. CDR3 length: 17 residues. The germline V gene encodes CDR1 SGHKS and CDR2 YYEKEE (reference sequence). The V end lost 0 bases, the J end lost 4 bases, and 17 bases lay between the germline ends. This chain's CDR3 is CASSLAFLSLAYNEQFF. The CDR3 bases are TGTGCCAGCAGCTTGGCTTTCTTGTCACTCGCTTACAATGAGCAGTTCTTC.

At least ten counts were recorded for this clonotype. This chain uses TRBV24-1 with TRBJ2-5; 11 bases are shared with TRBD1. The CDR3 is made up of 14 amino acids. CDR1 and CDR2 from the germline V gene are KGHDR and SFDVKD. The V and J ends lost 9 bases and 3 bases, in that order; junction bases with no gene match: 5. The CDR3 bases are TGTGCCACCGGACAGGGGGCGCGGGAAGAGACCCAGTACTTC. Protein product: CATGQGAREETQYF.

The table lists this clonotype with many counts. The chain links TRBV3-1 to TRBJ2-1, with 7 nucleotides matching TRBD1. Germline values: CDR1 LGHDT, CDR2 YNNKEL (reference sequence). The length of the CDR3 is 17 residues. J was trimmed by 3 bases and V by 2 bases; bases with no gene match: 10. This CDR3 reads CASSQPPRTGIYNEQFF. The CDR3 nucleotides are TGTGCCAGCAGCCAACCCCCACGGACAGGTATCTACAATGAGCAGTTCTTC.

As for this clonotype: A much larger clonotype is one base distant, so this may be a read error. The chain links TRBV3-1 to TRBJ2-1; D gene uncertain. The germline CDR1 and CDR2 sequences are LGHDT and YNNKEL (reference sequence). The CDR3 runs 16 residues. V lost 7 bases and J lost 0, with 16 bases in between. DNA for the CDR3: TGTGCCAGCACCCCGAAGGAAAGGGACTCCTACAATGAGCAGTTCTTC. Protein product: CASTPKERDSYNEQFF.

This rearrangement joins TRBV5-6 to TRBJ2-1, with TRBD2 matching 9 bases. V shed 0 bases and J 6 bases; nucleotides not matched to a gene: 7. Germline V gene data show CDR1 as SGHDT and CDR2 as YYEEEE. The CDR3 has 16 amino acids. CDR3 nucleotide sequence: TGTGCCAGCAGCTTGGCGGGACTAGCAGCGGCCAATGAGCAGTTCTTC. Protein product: CASSLAGLAAANEQFF.

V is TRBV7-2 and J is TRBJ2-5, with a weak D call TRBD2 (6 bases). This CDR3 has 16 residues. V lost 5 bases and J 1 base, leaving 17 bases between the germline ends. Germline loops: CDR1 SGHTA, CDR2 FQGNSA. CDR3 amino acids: CASSPFGGDRQETQYF. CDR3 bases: TGTGCCAGCAGCCCCTTCGGGGGAGACCGCCAAGAGACCCAGTACTTC.

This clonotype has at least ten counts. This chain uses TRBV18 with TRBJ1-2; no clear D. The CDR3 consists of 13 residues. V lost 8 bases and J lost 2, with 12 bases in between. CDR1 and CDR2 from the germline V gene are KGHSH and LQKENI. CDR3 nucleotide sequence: TGTGCCAGCAGTCCAGGTGGAAACTATGGCTACACCTTC. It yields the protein CASSPGGNYGYTF.

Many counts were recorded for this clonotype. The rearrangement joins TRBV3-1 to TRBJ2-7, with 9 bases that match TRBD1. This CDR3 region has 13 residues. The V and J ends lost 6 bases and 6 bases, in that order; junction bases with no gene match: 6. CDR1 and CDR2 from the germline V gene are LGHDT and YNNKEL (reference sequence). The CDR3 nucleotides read TGTGCCAGCAGGGACAGGGGAATCGGCGAGCAGTACTTC. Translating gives CASRDRGIGEQYF.

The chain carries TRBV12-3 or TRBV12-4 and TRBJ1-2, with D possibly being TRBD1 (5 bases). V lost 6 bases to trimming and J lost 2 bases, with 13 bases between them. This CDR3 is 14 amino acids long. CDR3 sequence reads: CASRFLGPNYGYTF. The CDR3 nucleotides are TGTGCCAGCAGGTTTCTGGGACCGAACTATGGCTACACCTTC.

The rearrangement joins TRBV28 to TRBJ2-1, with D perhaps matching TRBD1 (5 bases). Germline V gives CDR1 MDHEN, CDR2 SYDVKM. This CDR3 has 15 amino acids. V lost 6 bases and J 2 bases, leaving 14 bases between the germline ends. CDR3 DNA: TGTGCCAGCAGCCGGCCAGGGTACACCTACAATGAGCAGTTCTTC. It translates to CASSRPGYTYNEQFF.

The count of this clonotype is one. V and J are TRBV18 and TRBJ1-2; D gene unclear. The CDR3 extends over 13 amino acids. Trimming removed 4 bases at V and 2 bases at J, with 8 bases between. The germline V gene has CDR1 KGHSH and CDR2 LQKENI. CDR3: CASSLQENYGYTF. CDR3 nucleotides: TGTGCCAGCTCACTCCAGGAGAACTATGGCTACACCTTC.

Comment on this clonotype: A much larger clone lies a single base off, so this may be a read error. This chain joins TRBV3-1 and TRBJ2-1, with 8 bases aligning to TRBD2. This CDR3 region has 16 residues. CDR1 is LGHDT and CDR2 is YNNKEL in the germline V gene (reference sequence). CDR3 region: CASSQNLGGAWNEQLF. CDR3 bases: TGTGCCAGCAGCCAAAATCTCGGGGGGGCATGGAATGAGCAGCTCTTC.

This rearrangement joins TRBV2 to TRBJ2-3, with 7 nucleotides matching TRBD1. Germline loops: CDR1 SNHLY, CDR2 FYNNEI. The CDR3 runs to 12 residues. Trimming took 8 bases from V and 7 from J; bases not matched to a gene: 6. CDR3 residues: CASGDSENTQYF. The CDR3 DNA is TGTGCCAGCGGGGACAGTGAGAATACGCAGTATTTT.

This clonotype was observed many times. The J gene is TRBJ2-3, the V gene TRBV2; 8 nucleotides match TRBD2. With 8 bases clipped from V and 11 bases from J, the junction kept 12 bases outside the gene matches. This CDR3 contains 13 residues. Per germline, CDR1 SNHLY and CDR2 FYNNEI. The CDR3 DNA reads TGTGCCAGCTCGACGGGGGGGGATGTCAGGCAGTATTTT. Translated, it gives CASSTGGDVRQYF.

The DNA for the CDR3 is TGTGCCAGTGACCCGGGACAGGGGGGTCAGCCCCAGCATTTT. Protein: CASDPGQGGQPQHF. The chain is built from TRBV28 and TRBJ1-5; 11 bases line up with TRBD1. Unmatched junction bases numbered 7, after V lost 9 bases and J lost 6 bases. CDR1 is MDHEN, CDR2 SYDVKM, per germline. There are 14 residues in the CDR3. The full variable domain, its missing parts supplied by reference TRBV28 and TRBJ1-5, is DVKVTQSSRYLVKRTGEKVFLECVQDMDHENMFWYRQDPGLGLRLIYFSYDVKMKEKGDIPEGYSVSREKKERFSLILESASTNQTSMYLCASDPGQGGQPQHFGDGTRLSIL.

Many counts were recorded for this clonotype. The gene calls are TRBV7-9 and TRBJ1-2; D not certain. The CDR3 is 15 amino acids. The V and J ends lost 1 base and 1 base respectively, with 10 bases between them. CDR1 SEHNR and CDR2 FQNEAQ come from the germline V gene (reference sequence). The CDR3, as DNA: TGTGCCAGCAGCTTAGGGCACCGTGGTAACTATGGCTACACCTTC. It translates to CASSLGHRGNYGYTF.

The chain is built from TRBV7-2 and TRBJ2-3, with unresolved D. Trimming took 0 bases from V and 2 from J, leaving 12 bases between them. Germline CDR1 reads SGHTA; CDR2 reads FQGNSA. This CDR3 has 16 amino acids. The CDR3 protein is CASSLARSVITDTQYF. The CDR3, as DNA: TGTGCCAGCAGCTTAGCTCGGTCCGTAATCACAGATACGCAGTATTTT.

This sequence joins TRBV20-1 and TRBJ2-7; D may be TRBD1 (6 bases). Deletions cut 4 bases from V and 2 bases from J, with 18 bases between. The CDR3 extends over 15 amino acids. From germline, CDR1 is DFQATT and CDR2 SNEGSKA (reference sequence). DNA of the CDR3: TGCAGTGCTACCCCCGGAACAGGGCTGCCCTACGAGCAGTACTTC. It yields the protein CSATPGTGLPYEQYF.

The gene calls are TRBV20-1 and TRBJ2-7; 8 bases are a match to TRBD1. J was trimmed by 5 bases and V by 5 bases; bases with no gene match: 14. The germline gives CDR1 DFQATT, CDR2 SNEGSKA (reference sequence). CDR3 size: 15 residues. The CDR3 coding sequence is TGCAGTGCTGAACCTCCGACAGGGGCCGTGGACGAGCAGTACTTC. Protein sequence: CSAEPPTGAVDEQYF.

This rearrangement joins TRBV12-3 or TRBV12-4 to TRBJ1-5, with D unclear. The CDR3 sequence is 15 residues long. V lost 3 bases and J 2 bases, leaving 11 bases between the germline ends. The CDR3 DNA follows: TGTGCCAGCAGTTTCGGAAGGAGTGGCAATCAGCCCCAGCATTTT. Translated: CASSFGRSGNQPQHF.

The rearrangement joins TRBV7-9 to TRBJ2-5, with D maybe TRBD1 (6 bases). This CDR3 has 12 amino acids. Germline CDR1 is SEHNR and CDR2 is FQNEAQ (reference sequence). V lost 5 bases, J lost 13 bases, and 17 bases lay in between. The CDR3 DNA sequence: TGTGCCAGCAGCGGGGGCAGCCTTCAGATGTACTTC. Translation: CASSGGSLQMYF.

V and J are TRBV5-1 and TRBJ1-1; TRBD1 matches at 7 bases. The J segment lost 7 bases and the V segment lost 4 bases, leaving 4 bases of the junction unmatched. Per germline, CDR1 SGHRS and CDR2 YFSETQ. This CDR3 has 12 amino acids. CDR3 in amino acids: CASSVDRDEAFF. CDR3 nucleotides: TGCGCCAGCAGCGTCGACAGGGATGAAGCTTTCTTT.

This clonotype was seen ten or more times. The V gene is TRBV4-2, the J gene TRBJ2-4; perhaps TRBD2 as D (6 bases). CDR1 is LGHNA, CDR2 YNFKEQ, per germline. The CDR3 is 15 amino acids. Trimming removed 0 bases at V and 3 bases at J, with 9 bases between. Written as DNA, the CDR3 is TGTGCCAGCAGCCAAGATTGGGGGGACAAAAACATTCAGTACTTC. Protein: CASSQDWGDKNIQYF.

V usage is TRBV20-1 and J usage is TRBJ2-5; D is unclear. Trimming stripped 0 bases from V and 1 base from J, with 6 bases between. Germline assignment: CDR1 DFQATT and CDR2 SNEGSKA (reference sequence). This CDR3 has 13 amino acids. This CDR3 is CSAREDSQETQYF. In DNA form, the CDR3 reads TGCAGTGCTAGAGAAGACTCCCAAGAGACCCAGTACTTC.

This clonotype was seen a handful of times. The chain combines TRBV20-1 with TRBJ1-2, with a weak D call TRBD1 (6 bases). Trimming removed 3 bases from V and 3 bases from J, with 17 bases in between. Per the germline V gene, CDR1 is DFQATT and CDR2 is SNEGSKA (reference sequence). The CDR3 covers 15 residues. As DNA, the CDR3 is TGCAGTGCTAGCCCGGAACAGGGAGGGGACTATGGCTACACCTTC. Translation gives CSASPEQGGDYGYTF.